The next 18 T cell receptor beta chains were all read from a single sample in a study of Graves' ophthalmopathy and Graves' hyperthyroidism. The authors amplified TCR beta CDR3 regions, and they did so from RNA transcripts for repertoire sequencing. HTBI primers served in a first-round RT-PCR, which a second-round multiplex PCR followed. Via MiXCR, TCRdb re-called the multiplex PCR reads, giving one row per CDR3 protein. The sample lists around 1,200,000 distinct CDR3 sequences, 35% to 40% occurring once. Sequences were obtained from peripheral blood or thyroid tissue (not recorded which). All receptors derive from an adult man with Graves' hyperthyroidism.

At least ten counts were recorded for this clonotype. This chain connects TRBV29-1 to TRBJ2-5; D is perhaps TRBD2 (5 bases). V lost 7 bases, J lost 4 bases, and 13 bases lay in between. Germline V CDR1 and CDR2: SQVTM, ANQGSEA. This CDR3 is built from 12 residues. CDR3 DNA: TGCAGCGCGGACTGGGGTCGAGAGACCCAGTACTTC. It codes for CSADWGRETQYF.

The V gene is TRBV9, the J gene TRBJ1-2, with unresolved D. The CDR3 covers 13 residues. From germline, CDR1 is SGDLS and CDR2 YYNGEE. Trimming took 4 bases from V and 3 from J, leaving 10 bases between them. DNA of the CDR3: TGTGCCAGCAGCAAAACAGTAGACTATGGCTACACCTTC. Protein: CASSKTVDYGYTF.

As to this clonotype: The CDR3 does not end in the conserved phenylalanine or tryptophan, so this is likely a read error. It is unclear where the CDR3 begins or ends on the DNA, so no DNA is shown, and the CDR3 is as TCRdb lists it. The CDR3 reads CSVGLAGDDT. The chain uses TRBV29-1 and TRBJ2-6; the table gives TRBD2 as D, unverified against the DNA. The CDR3 has 10 residues if both end residues are counted. Germline V gives CDR1 SQVTM, CDR2 ANQGSEA.

The table lists this clonotype with many counts. The J gene is TRBJ1-5, the V gene TRBV19; D possibly corresponds to TRBD1 (5 bases). V lost 5 bases, J lost 0 bases, and 14 bases lay in between. The CDR3 consists of 16 residues. Germline V gene lookup returns CDR1 LNHDA and CDR2 SQIVND (reference sequence). CDR3 amino acids: CASSPHRGSSNQPQHF. The CDR3, as DNA: TGTGCCAGTAGTCCTCATCGGGGGAGTAGCAATCAGCCCCAGCATTTT.

The table lists this clonotype with a count of one. The chain has TRBV19 and TRBJ2-3, with 8 bases identical to TRBD1. Germline values: CDR1 LNHDA, CDR2 SQIVND (reference sequence). The CDR3 is 15 residues long. V lost 9 bases and J lost 2; bases outside the gene matches: 10. CDR3 sequence (DNA): TGTGCCAGCAATCGGAGGGACAGGAACACAGATACGCAGTATTTT. Its translation is CASNRRDRNTDTQYF.

This clonotype was seen repeatedly, ten times or more. The V and J genes are TRBV5-1 and TRBJ2-7; 7 nucleotides align to TRBD2. The V and J ends lost 0 bases and 6 bases, in that order; junction bases with no gene match: 6. This CDR3 spans 14 amino acids. The V gene's germline CDR1 is SGHRS and CDR2 YFSETQ. In nucleotides, the CDR3 is TGCGCCAGCAGCTTGGTTGGGAGGGCCTCCGAGCAGTACTTC. This gives the protein CASSLVGRASEQYF.

This clonotype is a singleton in its sample. The germline gene is not matched at one end of the junction; a read error may be the cause. The V and J genes are TRBV7-3 and TRBJ2-7; either TRBD1 or TRBD2 may supply D (5 bases each). Germline assignment: CDR1 SGHTA and CDR2 FQGTGA. This CDR3 has 16 amino acids. CDR3 nucleotides: TGCGCCAGCAGCCAAGGGCCGCCCGGGGCCTCCTACGAGCAGTACTTC. Its translation is CASSQGPPGASYEQYF.

The chain couples TRBV12-3 or TRBV12-4 to TRBJ1-1; 7 nucleotides match TRBD1. V shed 5 bases, J shed 4 bases, and the junction held 7 bases outside the gene matches. This CDR3 has 14 amino acids. CDR3 sequence reads: CASSETTGLTEAFF. The CDR3 DNA reads TGTGCCAGCAGTGAGACGACAGGGCTCACTGAAGCTTTCTTT.

This clonotype was detected many times. The rearrangement joins TRBV12-3 or TRBV12-4 to TRBJ1-2; 7 bases fit TRBD1. This CDR3 region has 15 residues. V shed 5 bases, J shed 4 bases, and the junction held 10 bases outside the gene matches. The CDR3 loop reads CASSLGTAQTYGYTF. In DNA form, the CDR3 reads TGTGCCAGCAGTCTGGGGACAGCCCAGACCTATGGCTACACCTTC.

This clonotype was found a few times. The CDR3 nucleotides read TGCAGCGTTTCGAAACCCCCAGATACGCAGTATTTT. This codes for CSVSKPPDTQYF. The chain couples TRBV29-1 to TRBJ2-3; D ambiguous. This CDR3 comprises 12 residues. Germline lookup yields CDR1 SQVTM and CDR2 ANQGSEA. The V gene lost 5 bases and the J gene lost 4 bases, with 10 bases spanning the gap.

On this clonotype itself: A junction end diverges from the germline sequence, so it may reflect a read error. V and J are TRBV10-3 and TRBJ1-4, with a possible D match to TRBD1 (6 bases). This CDR3 spans 18 amino acids. Germline loops: CDR1 ENHRY, CDR2 SYGVKD. The CDR3 protein is CASSYRPLGGGTNEKLFF. The CDR3 nucleotides read TGTGCCAGCAGTTACCGACCGCTCGGGGGGGGCACTAATGAAAAACTGTTTTTT.

The V and J genes are TRBV4-3 and TRBJ2-5; tentative D call: TRBD2 (5 bases). The V and J ends lost 1 base and 5 bases respectively, with 20 bases between them. The CDR3 consists of 17 residues. The germline V gene encodes CDR1 LGHNA and CDR2 YSLEER. The chain's CDR3 is CASSQGGAALSIETQYF. CDR3 DNA: TGCGCCAGCAGCCAAGGGGGAGCGGCACTCTCGATTGAGACCCAGTACTTC.

This clonotype was observed a handful of times. The chain links TRBV6-2 or TRBV6-3 to TRBJ2-2; the D call may be TRBD1 or TRBD2 (7 bases each). This CDR3 is built from 15 residues. Germline values: CDR1 MNHEY, CDR2 SVGEGT. Trimming removed 6 bases from V and 4 bases from J, with 15 bases in between. The CDR3 DNA reads TGTGCCAGCAGGCGACAGGGAGGGGTCACCGGGGAGCTGTTTTTT. It translates to CASRRQGGVTGELFF.

The rearrangement uses TRBV10-3 and TRBJ2-7; no clear D. From germline, CDR1 is ENHRY and CDR2 SYGVKD. The CDR3 has 16 residues. V shed 10 bases and J shed 3 bases, with 25 bases lying between them. This CDR3 is CASSSPALTPHYEQYF. The CDR3, as DNA: TGTGCCAGCAGCTCTCCAGCCTTAACGCCCCACTACGAGCAGTACTTC.

This clonotype was picked up many times. The chain carries TRBV11-1 and TRBJ1-6, with 8 bases matching TRBD1. CDR1 is SGHAT and CDR2 is FQDESV in the germline V gene (reference sequence). V gave up 0 bases and J gave up 8 bases; unmatched junction bases: 3. The CDR3 runs 15 residues. The CDR3 coding sequence is TGTGCCAGCAGCTTAGCCGGGACAGGAGATTCACCCCTCCACTTT. Translated: CASSLAGTGDSPLHF.

This clonotype was seen at least ten times. V is TRBV6-5 and J is TRBJ2-2; D is unresolved. With 0 bases removed from V and 4 bases from J, the gap between germline ends came to 3 bases. This CDR3 contains 13 residues. The V gene's germline CDR1 is MNHEY and CDR2 SVGAGI. The CDR3 spells CASSYSGTGELFF. CDR3 nucleotides: TGTGCCAGCAGTTACTCCGGCACCGGGGAGCTGTTTTTT.

This clonotype was seen many times. The gene calls are TRBV20-1 and TRBJ1-2; weak D call: TRBD1 (5 bases). The germline V gene encodes CDR1 DFQATT and CDR2 SNEGSKA (reference sequence). The V end lost 0 bases, the J end lost 7 bases, and 9 bases lay between the germline ends. The CDR3 has 12 amino acids. The CDR3 loop reads CSARDPGTGYTF. The CDR3, as DNA: TGCAGTGCTAGAGATCCAGGGACTGGCTACACCTTC.

This clonotype was seen a few times. The chain has TRBV13 and TRBJ2-2, with unresolved D. The length of the CDR3 is 12 residues. The germline CDR1 and CDR2 sequences are PRHDT and FYEKMQ (reference sequence). CDR3 nucleotide sequence: TGTGCAAAAAGGTCGGTTACCGGGGAGCTGTTTTTT. Translated, it gives CAKRSVTGELFF. Variable domain in full (rest from reference TRBV13 and TRBJ2-2): AAGVIQSPRHLIKEKRETATLKCYPIPRHDTVYWYQQGPGQDPQFLISFYEKMQSDKGSIPDRFSAQQFSDYHSELNMSSLELGDSALYFCAKRSVTGELFFGEGSRLTVL.